This T cell receptor (beta chain) was identified during a study of T cell changes during pregnancy in multiple sclerosis. CDR3 size: 14 residues. Germline V gene lookup returns CDR1 SGHNT and CDR2 YYREEE (reference sequence). V was pared by 0 bases and J by 0 bases, with 6 bases between. Data came from immunoSEQ multiplex PCR; TCRdb stores just in-frame clones and leaves some out. This table has around 37,000 clones, around nine tenths appearing once. The receptor's source is a female donor with multiple sclerosis, enrolled in a pregnancy study. This rearrangement joins TRBV5-4 to TRBJ1-1, with D unclear. The input for sequencing was CD8+ T cells from peripheral blood mononuclear cells, taken in the third trimester of pregnancy. The DNA for the CDR3 is TGTGCCAGCAGCTTGGTTCAGATGAACACTGAAGCTTTCTTT. Residues: CASSLVQMNTEAFF.